The 26 T cell receptor beta chains presented below share a single source sample, sequenced in a study of T cells in women clearing cervical HPV infection. Sequencing was performed with immunoSEQ multiplex PCR; in TCRdb, only in-frame clones are kept and a portion is missing. The clone table shows about 39,000 clones, with the ten largest holding 6.4%. Source material: blood buffy coat. These receptors came from a woman aged 18-70 years with a cervical HPV16 infection that either progressed to CIN3+ or cleared (not recorded which).

Concerning this clone: The read comes to an end 3 residues before the CDR3 does, leaving the germline J gene to fill in the end. This chain connects TRBV7-9 to TRBJ2-3; TRBD2 matches at 7 bases. Germline CDR1 is SEHNR and CDR2 is FQNEAQ (reference sequence). CDR3 length: 14 residues. Partial CDR3 DNA: TGTGCCAGCAGCCCGAGCGGGACTCAAGAGACG. Translating it yields CASSPSGTQET. The entire CDR3 reads CASSPSGTQETQYF.

As for this clone: The DNA ends 3 residues before the CDR3 does, and the rest of the CDR3 is filled in from the germline J gene. The chain employs TRBV18 and TRBJ2-5, with TRBD2 identical over 8 bases. J was trimmed by 4 bases and V by 4 bases; bases with no gene match: 14. The CDR3 extends over 17 amino acids. Germline V gene lookup returns CDR1 KGHSH and CDR2 LQKENI. The CDR3: CASSQNRDWAGGETQYF. The DNA read from the CDR3 is TGTGCCAGCTCACAAAACCGGGACTGGGCGGGAGGAGAGACC.

With regard to this clone: The read comes to an end 3 residues before the CDR3 does, leaving the germline J gene to fill in the end. The J gene is TRBJ1-1, the V gene TRBV20-1; D gene uncertain. Trimming pared 4 bases from V and 1 base from J, leaving 4 bases between. The V gene's germline CDR1 is DFQATT and CDR2 SNEGSKA (reference sequence). The CDR3 has 11 residues. Here the CDR3 reads CSATGNTEAFF. Incomplete CDR3 DNA: TGCAGTGCTACGGGGAACACTGAA.

As regards this clone: The read terminates 3 residues ahead of where the CDR3 ends, so the germline J gene completes it. The V call is TRBV7-2, the J call TRBJ1-5; 7 positions match TRBD1. Germline-derived CDR1 and CDR2 are SGHTA and FQGNSA. CDR3 length: 14 amino acids. The V gene end was trimmed by 7 bases and the J gene end by 4 bases; junction bases not matched to a gene: 7. CDR3 in amino acids: CASTPTGTNQPQHF. The covered CDR3 bases are TGTGCCAGCACCCCGACAGGGACAAATCAGCCC.

Regarding this clone: The sequence runs out 3 residues before the end of the CDR3; the remainder is reconstructed from the germline J gene. V usage is TRBV29-1 and J usage is TRBJ2-2; D perhaps matches TRBD1 (5 bases). Looked up from germline, CDR1 is SQVTM and CDR2 is ANQGSEA. CDR3 length equals 13 residues. The covered CDR3 bases are TGCAGCGCTGGGCAGGGTTCCGGTGAAAAG. Translation gives CSAGQGSGEK. From start to end, the CDR3 is CSAGQGSGEKLFF.

Worth noting for this clone: From the germline J gene comes the end of the CDR3, since the read stops 3 residues before it. The J gene is TRBJ2-4, the V gene TRBV7-3; the match to TRBD1 covers 9 bases. CDR1 and CDR2 from the germline V gene are SGHTA and FQGTGA. There are 16 residues in the CDR3. Losses at the gene ends were 2 bases for V and 9 bases for J; bases not matched to a gene: 11. This CDR3 reads CASSLLPTGGMSIQYF. The covered CDR3 bases are TGTGCCAGCAGCTTACTCCCGACAGGGGGAATGAGCATT.

A note on this clone: The read finishes 3 residues shy of the CDR3 end, and the germline J gene is used to complete it. The rearrangement joins TRBV5-6 to TRBJ2-5; D call uncertain. Trimming removed 3 bases at V and 3 bases at J, with 6 bases between. Per germline, CDR1 SGHDT and CDR2 YYEEEE. This CDR3 comprises 12 residues. The CDR3: CASSSVEETQYF. The covered CDR3 bases are TGTGCCAGCAGCTCGGTAGAAGAGACC.

Note on this clone: Read data end 3 residues before the CDR3 end; the end is taken from the germline J gene. The gene calls are TRBV12-3 or TRBV12-4 and TRBJ2-6; D is unresolved. The CDR3 totals 13 residues. Deletions cut 6 bases from V and 0 bases from J, with 3 bases between. The CDR3 DNA, read in part, is TGTGCCAGCAGGGCCTCTGGGGCCAACGTC. As protein: CASRASGANV. The complete CDR3 sequence is CASRASGANVLTF.

For this clone: The CDR3 extends 3 residues past the end of the read, so its final part is completed from the germline J gene. The chain combines TRBV19 with TRBJ2-2, with D tentatively TRBD1 (6 bases). The CDR3 covers 15 residues. Per germline, CDR1 LNHDA and CDR2 SQIVND (reference sequence). The CDR3 loop is CASSIQGLAGEKLFF. Incomplete CDR3 DNA: TGTGCCAGTAGTATACAGGGGCTCGCAGGGGAAAAG.

A note on this clone: The DNA ends 3 residues before the CDR3 does, and the rest of the CDR3 is filled in from the germline J gene. The rearrangement uses TRBV29-1 and TRBJ1-2; D call uncertain. The germline CDR1 and CDR2 sequences are SQVTM and ANQGSEA. This CDR3 spans 9 amino acids. The chain's CDR3 is CSSDGGYTF. The sequenced part of the CDR3 DNA is TGCAGCTCCGACGGGGGC.

In the case of this clone: Relative to the germline gene, one junction end is altered; a read error may explain this. The read halts 3 residues ahead of the CDR3 end, with the missing end drawn from the germline J gene. The chain links TRBV7-9 to TRBJ2-7; D gene unclear. The CDR3 covers 15 residues. Per germline, CDR1 SEHNR and CDR2 FQNEAQ (reference sequence). CDR3 DNA (partial): TGTGCCAGCCGCTTCCGGGTGCCCAATCTAGACGAG. Protein sequence: CASRFRVPNLDE. The entire CDR3 is CASRFRVPNLDEQYF. The full variable domain, with the rest looked up from reference TRBV7-9 and TRBJ2-7, is DTGVSQNPRHKITKRGQNVTFRCDPISEHNRLYWYRQTLGQGPEFLTYFQNEAQLEKSRLLSDRFSAERPKGSFSTLEIQRTEQGDSAMYLCASRFRVPNLDEQYFGPGTRLTVT.

With respect to this clone: The CDR3 end lies 3 residues beyond the end of the read and is filled in from the germline J gene. V gene TRBV2 combines with J gene TRBJ2-3; 7 bases agree with TRBD1. The CDR3 loop spans 14 amino acids. From germline, CDR1 is SNHLY and CDR2 FYNNEI. V trimming: 8 bases; J trimming: 5 bases; junction bases outside the gene matches: 10. The covered CDR3 bases are TGTGCCAGCGGGGGACAGCTGCAGTTAGATACG. Translating gives CASGGQLQLDT. The whole CDR3 protein is CASGGQLQLDTQYF.

Partial CDR3 DNA: TGCAGCGTAGGCCAAGAGGCCGTCTATGGC. Residues: CSVGQEAVYG. The CDR3 as a whole reads CSVGQEAVYGYTF. The J gene is TRBJ1-2, the V gene TRBV29-1; D not certain. Read coverage stops 3 residues before the CDR3 terminus; the germline J gene supplies the remainder. The CDR3 has 13 residues. V dropped 6 bases and J dropped 4 bases, with 15 bases sitting between them. Germline CDR1 reads SQVTM; CDR2 reads ANQGSEA.

As concerns this clone: With the read ending 3 residues before the CDR3 end, the germline J gene is used to fill in that end. This chain links TRBV20-1 with TRBJ2-1, with 8 nucleotides matching TRBD2. This CDR3 contains 15 residues. Per the germline V gene, CDR1 is DFQATT and CDR2 is SNEGSKA (reference sequence). V lost 0 bases and J lost 6; bases outside the gene matches: 7. The chain's CDR3 is CSARDRAGVVNEQFF. The part of the CDR3 DNA that was read is TGCAGTGCTAGAGATAGAGCGGGGGTAGTCAATGAG.

Of note for this clone: The read stops 3 residues short of the end of the CDR3; the missing end is completed from the germline J gene. The chain uses TRBV5-6 and TRBJ2-1; D is possibly TRBD1 (5 bases). CDR1 and CDR2 (germline): SGHDT, YYEEEE. V dropped 4 bases and J dropped 7 bases, with 9 bases sitting between them. CDR3 size: 12 residues. CDR3 sequence reads: CASSIRGNEQFF. The CDR3 bases that were read are TGTGCCAGCAGCATAAGGGGAAATGAG.

A remark on this clone: Sequencing ends 3 residues short of the CDR3 end; the germline J gene provides the rest. V and J are TRBV18 and TRBJ2-7; no clear D. Germline-derived CDR1 and CDR2 are KGHSH and LQKENI. With 6 bases removed from V and 6 bases from J, the gap between germline ends came to 24 bases. The CDR3 has 16 amino acids. CDR3 DNA, as far as it was read: TGTGCCAGCTCTTTAGAGAAGGGTCAGGTTTCGAGCGAG. Translation gives CASSLEKGQVSSE. The full CDR3 is CASSLEKGQVSSEQYF.

On this clone: The observed sequence ends 3 residues before the CDR3 terminus, with the missing tail filled in from the germline J gene. The V and J genes are TRBV7-9 and TRBJ2-5; TRBD1 matches at 9 bases. The V gene's germline CDR1 is SEHNR and CDR2 FQNEAQ (reference sequence). The CDR3 runs to 14 residues. CDR3 bases read: TGTGCCAGCAGCTCAGGACAGGGGAAGAGAACC. Translated: CASSSGQGKRT. The entire CDR3 protein is CASSSGQGKRTQYF.

Considering frequency, this clone is medium-sized (0.01 to 0.1%). The CDR3 end lies 3 residues beyond the end of the read and is filled in from the germline J gene. The chain uses TRBV2 and TRBJ2-7; 7 bases align to TRBD1. Germline V CDR1 and CDR2: SNHLY, FYNNEI. The CDR3 spans 12 residues. The trim removed 6 bases at V and 3 bases at J, leaving 2 bases unmatched. The CDR3 region is CASRGDSYEQYF. The sequenced part of the CDR3 DNA is TGTGCCAGCAGGGGGGACAGCTACGAG.

The CDR3 DNA, read in part, is TGTGCCAGTAAAGCGTCAGGGTTCCACGAG. Protein sequence: CASKASGFHE. Given in full, the CDR3 is CASKASGFHEQYF. The V gene is TRBV19, the J gene TRBJ2-7, with D perhaps matching TRBD1 (5 bases). The read gets to within 3 residues of the CDR3 end, and the germline J gene fills in the rest. Deletions cut 7 bases from V and 5 bases from J, with 15 bases between. CDR1 is LNHDA and CDR2 is SQIVND in the germline V gene (reference sequence). The CDR3 extends over 13 amino acids.

Worth noting for this clone: The read halts 3 residues ahead of the CDR3 end, with the missing end drawn from the germline J gene. This chain joins TRBV19 and TRBJ2-3; weak D call: TRBD2 (6 bases). CDR3 length equals 14 residues. In germline, CDR1 is LNHDA, CDR2 SQIVND (reference sequence). The CDR3 loop reads CASSNRDLSQPQYF. The covered CDR3 bases are TGTGCCAGTAGTAACCGGGACTTAAGTCAGCCG.

Incomplete CDR3 DNA: TGTGCCAGCAGTTTACAGGGAGGAGCTAATGAAAAG. It is translated as CASSLQGGANEK. The CDR3 in its entirety is CASSLQGGANEKLFF. The chain uses TRBV6-2 or TRBV6-3 and TRBJ2-2, with D possibly being TRBD1 or TRBD2 (6 bases each). The read ends 3 residues shy of where the CDR3 ends; the end is completed using the germline J gene. Germline V gene sequence: CDR1 MNHEY, CDR2 SVGEGT. This CDR3 has 15 residues.

Comment on this clone: The missing CDR3 end, 3 residues past where the read stops, is filled in from the germline J gene. This chain uses TRBV10-2 with TRBJ2-5; the match to TRBD2 covers 11 bases. CDR1 and CDR2 (germline): WSHSY, SAAADI. The ends lost 6 bases at V and 5 bases at J; junction bases unmatched: 14. This CDR3 spans 17 amino acids. CDR3 DNA (partial): TGCGCCAGCAGGTCGACTAGCGGGGATGATGAGGTTGAGACC. Translating gives CASRSTSGDDEVET. The whole CDR3 sequence is CASRSTSGDDEVETQYF.

Note on this clone: The read gets to within 3 residues of the CDR3 end, and the germline J gene fills in the rest. V usage is TRBV20-1 and J usage is TRBJ2-5; 10 bases are shared with TRBD1. The CDR3 is 15 residues long. V shed 3 bases and J 5 bases; nucleotides not matched to a gene: 9. CDR1 and CDR2 from the germline V gene are DFQATT and SNEGSKA (reference sequence). CDR3 region: CSASLGTGVEETQYF. The CDR3 bases that were read are TGCAGTGCTAGTTTGGGGACAGGGGTGGAGGAGACC.

A remark on this clone: One junction end does not reproduce the germline sequence, and a read error may be involved. The read stops 3 residues short of the end of the CDR3; the missing end is completed from the germline J gene. The chain has TRBV4-2 and TRBJ2-7; tentative D call: TRBD1 (6 bases). CDR1 is LGHNA and CDR2 is YNFKEQ in the germline V gene. The length of the CDR3 is 15 residues. Here the CDR3 reads CASSPSGTSPYEQYF. CDR3 DNA, as far as it was read: TGCGCCAGCAGCCCATCCGGGACATCCCCCTACGAG.

For this clone: The read comes to an end 3 residues before the CDR3 does, leaving the germline J gene to fill in the end. The genes are TRBV5-4 and TRBJ2-1, with a weak D call TRBD2 (5 bases). Germline V gives CDR1 SGHNT, CDR2 YYREEE (reference sequence). Deletions cut 3 bases from V and 7 bases from J, with 14 bases between. There are 14 residues in the CDR3. CDR3 DNA (partial): TGTGCCAGCAGCTCCCGGACGGGGAAAAATGAG. Amino acids: CASSSRTGKNE. The full CDR3 protein reads CASSSRTGKNEQFF.

In the case of this clone: The read halts 3 residues ahead of the CDR3 end, with the missing end drawn from the germline J gene. The chain couples TRBV2 to TRBJ2-1; 9 nucleotides line up with TRBD2. This CDR3 has 14 amino acids. V shed 2 bases, J shed 8 bases, and the junction held 4 bases outside the gene matches. Germline assignment: CDR1 SNHLY and CDR2 FYNNEI. CDR3 protein: CASSETLAGDEQFF. CDR3 DNA (partial): TGTGCCAGCAGTGAAACCTTAGCGGGGGATGAG. The full variable domain, its missing parts supplied by reference TRBV2 and TRBJ2-1, is EPEVTQTPSHQVTQMGQEVILRCVPISNHLYFYWYRQILGQKVEFLVSFYNNEISEKSEIFDDQFSVERPDGSNFTLKIRSTKLEDSAMYFCASSETLAGDEQFFGPGTRLTVL.